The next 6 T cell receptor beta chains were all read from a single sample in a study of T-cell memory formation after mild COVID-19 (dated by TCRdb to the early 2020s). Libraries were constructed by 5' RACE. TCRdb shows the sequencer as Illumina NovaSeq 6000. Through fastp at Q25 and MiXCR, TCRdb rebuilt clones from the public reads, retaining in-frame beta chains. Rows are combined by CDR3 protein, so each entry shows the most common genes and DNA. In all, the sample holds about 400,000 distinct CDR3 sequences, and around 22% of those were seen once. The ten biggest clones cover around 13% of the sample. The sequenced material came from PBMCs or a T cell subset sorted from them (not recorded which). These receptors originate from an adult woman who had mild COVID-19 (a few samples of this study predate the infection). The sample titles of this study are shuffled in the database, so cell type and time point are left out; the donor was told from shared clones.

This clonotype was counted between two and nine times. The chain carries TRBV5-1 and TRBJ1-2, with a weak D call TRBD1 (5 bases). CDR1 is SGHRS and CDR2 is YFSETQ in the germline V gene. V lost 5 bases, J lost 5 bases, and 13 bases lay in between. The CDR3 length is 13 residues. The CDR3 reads CASRPGSIYGYTF. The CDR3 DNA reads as TGCGCCAGCAGGCCAGGGTCCATTTATGGCTACACCTTC.

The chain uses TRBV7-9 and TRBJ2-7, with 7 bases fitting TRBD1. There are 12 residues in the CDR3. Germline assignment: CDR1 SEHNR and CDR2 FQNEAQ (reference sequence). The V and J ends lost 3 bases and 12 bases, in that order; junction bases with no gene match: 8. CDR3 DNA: TGTGCCAGCAGCTTTGAGACAGGGCATCCGTACTTC. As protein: CASSFETGHPYF. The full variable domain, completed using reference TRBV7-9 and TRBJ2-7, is DTGVSQNPRHKITKRGQNVTFRCDPISEHNRLYWYRQTLGQGPEFLTYFQNEAQLEKSRLLSDRFSAERPKGSFSTLEIQRTEQGDSAMYLCASSFETGHPYFGPGTRLTVT.

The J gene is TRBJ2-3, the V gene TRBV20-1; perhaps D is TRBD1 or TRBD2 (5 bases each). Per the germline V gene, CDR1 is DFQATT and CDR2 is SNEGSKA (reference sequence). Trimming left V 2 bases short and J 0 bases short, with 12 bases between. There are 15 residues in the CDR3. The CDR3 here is CSARTQGVSTDTQYF. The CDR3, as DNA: TGCAGTGCTAGAACTCAGGGAGTTAGCACAGATACGCAGTATTTT.

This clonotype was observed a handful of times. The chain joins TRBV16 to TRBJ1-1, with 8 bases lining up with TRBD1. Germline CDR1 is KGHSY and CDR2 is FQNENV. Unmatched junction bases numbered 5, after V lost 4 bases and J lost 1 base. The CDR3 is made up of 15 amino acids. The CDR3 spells CASSLDRGTNTEAFF. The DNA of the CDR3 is TGTGCCAGCAGCCTCGACAGGGGAACGAACACTGAAGCTTTCTTT.

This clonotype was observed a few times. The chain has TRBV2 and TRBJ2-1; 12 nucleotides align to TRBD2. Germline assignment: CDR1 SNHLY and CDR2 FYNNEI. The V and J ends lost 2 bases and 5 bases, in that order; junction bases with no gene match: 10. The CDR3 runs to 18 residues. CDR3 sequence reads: CASSEKQLAGGTNNEQFF. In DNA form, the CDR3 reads TGTGCCAGCAGTGAAAAACAACTAGCGGGGGGAACCAACAATGAGCAGTTCTTC. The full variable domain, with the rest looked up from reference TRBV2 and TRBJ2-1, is EPEVTQTPSHQVTQMGQEVILRCVPISNHLYFYWYRQILGQKVEFLVSFYNNEISEKSEIFDDQFSVERPDGSNFTLKIRSTKLEDSAMYFCASSEKQLAGGTNNEQFFGPGTRLTVL.

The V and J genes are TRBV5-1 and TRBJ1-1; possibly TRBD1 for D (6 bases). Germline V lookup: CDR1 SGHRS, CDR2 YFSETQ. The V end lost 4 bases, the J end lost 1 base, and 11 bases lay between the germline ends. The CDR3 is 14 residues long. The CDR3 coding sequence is TGCGCCAGCAGCCCGGCCAGGGGGAACACTGAAGCTTTCTTT. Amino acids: CASSPARGNTEAFF.